These 4 T cell receptor beta chains originate from one sample sequenced in a study of spatial heterogeneity in lung cancer. One entry per CDR3 protein results from TCRdb running MiXCR on the 5' RACE reads. The sample shows under 75,000 distinct CDR3 sequences, approximately 8.9% of them seen only once. The time point is: sample taken at primary tumor resection. Without sorting, whole RNA was sequenced from tumor, nontumor lung or frozen PBMC. The sequencing used PBMCs, collected at surgery. The receptors here all came from a female donor with early-stage non-small cell lung cancer.

This clonotype was detected only a few times. The chain employs TRBV9 and TRBJ2-5; the D is unclear. Germline V gene sequence: CDR1 SGDLS, CDR2 YYNGEE. The CDR3 spans 15 residues. Deletions cut 4 bases from V and 3 bases from J, with 16 bases between. DNA for the CDR3: TGTGCCAGCAGCCCCCAGACCCATAGAGAAGAGACCCAGTACTTC. The encoded protein is CASSPQTHREETQYF.

This clonotype was counted only a few times. CDR3 sequence reads: CASSIVDRGYNSPLHF. Written as DNA, the CDR3 is TGTGCCAGCAGCATCGTGGACAGGGGATATAATTCACCCCTCCACTTT. The V and J genes are TRBV21-1 and TRBJ1-6; the DNA was not used to check the table's D call, TRBD1. TRBV21-1 represents a pseudogene. This CDR3 spans 16 amino acids.

The chain employs TRBV30 and TRBJ2-3; 9 positions match TRBD2. After removal of 2 bases from V and 14 bases from J, the junction contained 8 bases not matched to a gene. This CDR3 contains 12 residues. The V gene's germline CDR1 is GTSNPN and CDR2 SVGIG (reference sequence). CDR3 in DNA: TGTGCCTGGAGTACCGGGACTAGCAACGCGTATTTT. Protein sequence: CAWSTGTSNAYF.

This clonotype was counted many times. CDR3 in amino acids: CASSVSSGGFSGNTIYF. CDR3 nucleotides: TGTGCCAGCAGCGTAAGCTCAGGGGGCTTTTCGGGAAACACCATATATTTT. The chain carries TRBV9 and TRBJ1-3; 8 nucleotides match TRBD1. The CDR3 length is 17 residues. In germline, CDR1 is SGDLS, CDR2 YYNGEE. The V gene end was trimmed by 1 base and the J gene end by 4 bases; junction bases not matched to a gene: 10.